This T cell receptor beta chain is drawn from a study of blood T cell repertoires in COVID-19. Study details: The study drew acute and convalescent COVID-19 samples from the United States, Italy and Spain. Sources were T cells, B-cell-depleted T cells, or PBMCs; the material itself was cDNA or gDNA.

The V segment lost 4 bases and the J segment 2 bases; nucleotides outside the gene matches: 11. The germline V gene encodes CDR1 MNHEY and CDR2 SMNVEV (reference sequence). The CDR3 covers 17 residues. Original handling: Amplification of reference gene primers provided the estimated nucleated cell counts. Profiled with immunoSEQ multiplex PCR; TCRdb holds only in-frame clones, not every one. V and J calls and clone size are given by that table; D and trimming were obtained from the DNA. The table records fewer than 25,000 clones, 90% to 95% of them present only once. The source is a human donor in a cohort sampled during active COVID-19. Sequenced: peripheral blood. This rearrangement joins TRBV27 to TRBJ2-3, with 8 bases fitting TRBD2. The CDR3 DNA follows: TGTGCCAGCAGTTCCTACTCCGGGACTAGGTACACAGATACGCAGTATTTT. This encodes CASSSYSGTRYTDTQYF.